This is a list of T cell receptor beta chains from one sample in a study of cytotoxic CD8 clonotypes in ibrutinib-treated CLL. The assay was immunoSEQ multiplex PCR, and TCRdb's table has in-frame clones only and misses some. This table holds roughly 250,000 clones, roughly 70% found once. The material was PBMCs, obtained after 24 months of ibrutinib treatment. These receptor sequences come from a human donor with chronic lymphocytic leukemia. The CDR3 runs from the conserved cysteine through the conserved F or W. Not every row has a clone size; where given, it reads once, few, many or a size class.

.,TRBJ1-4,TRBV7-4,CASDPRGTNEKLFF
once,TRBJ1-2,TRBV10-1,CASSVQQNYGYTF
.,TRBJ2-5,TRBV29-1,CSVDSTGVATQYF
.,TRBJ2-3,TRBV6-6,CASTQPASTDTQYF
.,TRBJ1-1,TRBV9,CASSRTGLNTEAFF
.,TRBJ1-1,TRBV30,CAWSVRVGTEAFF
.,TRBJ2-2,TRBV15,CATRGHTNTGELFF
.,TRBJ2-7,TRBV29-1,CSVGTGDRGYYEQYF
.,TRBJ2-7,TRBV5-1,CASSLEQSSYEQYF
.,TRBJ2-7,TRBV29-1,CSVVRPSYEQYF
.,TRBJ1-5,TRBV19,CASTVGQGKSSNQPQHF
.,TRBJ1-1,TRBV6-5,CASSLTRESMEAFF
once,TRBJ2-4,TRBV7-6,CASSEQGAANIQYF
.,TRBJ1-5,TRBV19,CASSIGGADQPQHF
.,TRBJ2-3,TRBV29-1,CSVEVTGHRTDTQYF
.,TRBJ1-2,TRBV28,CASRDTLGYGYTF
.,TRBJ1-1,TRBV5-1,CASSVGASLNTEAFF
few,TRBJ2-1,TRBV18,CASSPAGENEQFF
.,TRBJ2-7,TRBV28,CASSQRQGWTEQYF
.,TRBJ2-2,TRBV19,CASSINAGLTGELFF
.,TRBJ2-1,TRBV5-4,CASTQGRYNEQFF
.,TRBJ1-5,TRBV29-1,CSVGGAGLQPQHF
.,TRBJ2-7,TRBV18,CASSSSSVLAGEQYF
.,TRBJ2-7,TRBV19,CASSNNQLAVPYEQYF
few,TRBJ1-2,TRBV9,CASSGEDYGYTF
.,TRBJ1-5,TRBV4-3,CASSQVFTQSNQPQHF
.,TRBJ1-1,TRBV11-2,CASSFGDSKAFF
.,TRBJ2-2,TRBV5-1,CASSATGGPTGELFF
once,TRBJ1-4,TRBV9,CASSDRTGLNEKLFF
.,TRBJ2-7,TRBV4-3,CASSQAPSLGAHEQYF
.,TRBJ2-1,TRBV9,CASSMGLELSYNEQFF
.,TRBJ2-5,TRBV30,CASSRQETQYF
.,TRBJ1-5,TRBV2,CASSEGNPNQPQHF
.,TRBJ2-7,TRBV28,CASGEGQYEQYF
.,TRBJ2-5,TRBV7-8,CASSSSVAGARETQYF
once,TRBJ2-3,TRBV6-4,CASSVLAMTDTQYF
.,TRBJ1-1,TRBV18,CASSAAKGNTEAFF
.,TRBJ2-3,TRBV4-2,CASSQLGQGSDTQYF
.,TRBJ2-7,TRBV10-1,CASSPNTGPAEQYF
few,TRBJ2-2,TRBV9,CASSVKSRGELFF
once,TRBJ2-7,TRBV27,CASRSRPGQGSYEQYF
.,TRBJ2-7,TRBV10-3,CAISDSQAGPTYEQYF
.,TRBJ2-5,TRBV2,CASIRETLQETQYF
.,TRBJ2-7,TRBV7-9,CASSSSTGVPYEQYF
.,TRBJ1-2,TRBV5-1,CASNHPNYGYTF
few,TRBJ1-5,TRBV2,CASSEGQALQPQHF
.,TRBJ2-7,TRBV6-1,CASSGRRIPPYEQYF
.,TRBJ2-7,TRBV19,CASSIEGTAPYEQYF
.,TRBJ2-7,TRBV19,CASSTSVAYEQYF
.,TRBJ1-3,TRBV7-3,CASSLTEGNTIYF
.,TRBJ2-6,TRBV4-2,CASSQEDSGANVLTF
few,TRBJ1-1,TRBV30,CAWSGSGPVGTEAFF
.,TRBJ2-1,TRBV4-1,CASSQVISGSNNEQFF
.,TRBJ2-7,TRBV15,CATSRMARAGGSYEQYF
.,TRBJ2-1,TRBV10-3,CAIRESGSSYNEQFF
.,TRBJ2-1,TRBV29-1,CSVTGGRRNEQFF
few,TRBJ1-2,TRBV9,CASSVGERGYTF
.,TRBJ1-2,TRBV6-5,CASMQGLDNYGYTF
.,TRBJ2-1,TRBV11-2,CASSSTGFNEQFF
.,TRBJ2-1,TRBV9,CASSVVSAHESSYNEQFF